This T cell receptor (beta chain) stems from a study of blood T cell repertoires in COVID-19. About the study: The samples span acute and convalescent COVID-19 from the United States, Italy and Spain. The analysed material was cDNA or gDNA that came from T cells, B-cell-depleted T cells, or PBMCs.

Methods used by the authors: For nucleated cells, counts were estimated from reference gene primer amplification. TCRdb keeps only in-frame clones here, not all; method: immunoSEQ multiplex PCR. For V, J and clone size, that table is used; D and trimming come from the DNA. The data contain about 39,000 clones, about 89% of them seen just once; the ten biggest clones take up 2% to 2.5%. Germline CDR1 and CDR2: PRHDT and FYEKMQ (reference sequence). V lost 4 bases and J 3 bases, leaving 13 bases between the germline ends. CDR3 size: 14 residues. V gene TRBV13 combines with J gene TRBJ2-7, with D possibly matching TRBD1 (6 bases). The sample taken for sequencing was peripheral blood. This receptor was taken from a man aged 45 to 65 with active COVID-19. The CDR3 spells CASSSGQNYYEQYF. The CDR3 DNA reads TGTGCCAGCAGCTCTGGACAGAATTACTACGAGCAGTACTTC.